These T cell receptor beta chains were read from a single sample in a study of blood T cell repertoires in COVID-19. Clones were sequenced by immunoSEQ multiplex PCR, and TCRdb holds only the in-frame ones, with some missing. The profile shows about 50,000 clones, approximately 88% of them singletons. Sequencing used peripheral blood. The receptors were sampled from a human donor with active COVID-19. The donor label of this sample is uncertain. CDR3s include the opening cysteine and the closing phenylalanine or tryptophan. A D gene is named only where the DNA matches it firmly. Clone size is stated in some rows and not others, as once, few, many or a class when expanded.

d_gene: TRBD2; len: 16; j_gene: TRBJ2-1; v_gene: TRBV6-4; abundance: NA; CDR3nt: TGTGCCAGCAGTAGAACTGGACTAGCGGGGTACAATGAGCAGTTCTTC; CDR3aa: CASSRTGLAGYNEQFF
d_gene: NA; len: 13; j_gene: TRBJ1-4; v_gene: TRBV12-3/TRBV12-4; abundance: NA; CDR3nt: TGTGCCAGCAGTTTGAGACATAATGAAAAACTGTTTTTT; CDR3aa: CASSLRHNEKLFF
d_gene: TRBD1; len: 13; j_gene: TRBJ1-1; v_gene: TRBV27; abundance: few; CDR3nt: TGTGCCAGCAGTTTAAGGGACAGGGGACGCGCTTTCTTT; CDR3aa: CASSLRDRGRAFF
d_gene: NA; len: 13; j_gene: TRBJ2-7; v_gene: TRBV6-5; abundance: NA; CDR3nt: TGTGCCAGCAGAAGATTGGGGAGAGGGGAGCAGTACTTC; CDR3aa: CASRRLGRGEQYF
d_gene: NA; len: 13; j_gene: TRBJ1-2; v_gene: TRBV2; abundance: NA; CDR3nt: TGTGCCAGCAGTGTTGGCAGGTGGGATGGCTACACCTTC; CDR3aa: CASSVGRWDGYTF
d_gene: NA; len: 14; j_gene: TRBJ2-7; v_gene: TRBV5-8; abundance: NA; CDR3nt: TGTGCCAGCAGCTTGTGGCGGAGCTCCTACGAGCAGTACTTC; CDR3aa: CASSLWRSSYEQYF
d_gene: TRBD1; len: 15; j_gene: TRBJ1-1; v_gene: TRBV24-1; abundance: NA; CDR3nt: TGTGCCACCAGTGATGCGGACAGGGGGGACACTGAAGCTTTCTTT; CDR3aa: CATSDADRGDTEAFF
d_gene: TRBD2; len: 17; j_gene: TRBJ2-3; v_gene: TRBV2; abundance: NA; CDR3nt: TGTGCCAGCAGTGAATTCGTCCTAGCGGGGGGAAGGGATACGCAGTATTTT; CDR3aa: CASSEFVLAGGRDTQYF
d_gene: NA; len: 14; j_gene: TRBJ1-1; v_gene: TRBV30; abundance: NA; CDR3nt: TGTGCCTGGATTTTGAGGGCTAGGAACACTGAAGCTTTCTTT; CDR3aa: CAWILRARNTEAFF
d_gene: NA; len: 12; j_gene: TRBJ2-1; v_gene: TRBV6-5; abundance: NA; CDR3nt: TGTGCCAGCAGTTACCTACTAGGAATACGGTTCTTC; CDR3aa: CASSYLLGIRFF
d_gene: NA; len: 16; j_gene: TRBJ1-1; v_gene: TRBV11-2; abundance: NA; CDR3nt: TGTGCCAGCAGCTTAGGGGTGGGGGGTACGGGCGCTGAAGCTTTCTTT; CDR3aa: CASSLGVGGTGAEAFF
d_gene: NA; len: 13; j_gene: TRBJ1-1; v_gene: TRBV30; abundance: NA; CDR3nt: TGTGCCTGGAATCCAGGGACTTACACTGAAGCTTTCTTT; CDR3aa: CAWNPGTYTEAFF
d_gene: NA; len: 12; j_gene: TRBJ1-2; v_gene: TRBV13; abundance: NA; CDR3nt: TGTGCCAGCAGCTTTACGACAGGTGGCTACACCTTC; CDR3aa: CASSFTTGGYTF
d_gene: TRBD1; len: 13; j_gene: TRBJ1-1; v_gene: TRBV7-3; abundance: NA; CDR3nt: TGTGCCAGCAGCTTGGACAGGGCCACTGAAGCTTTCTTT; CDR3aa: CASSLDRATEAFF
d_gene: NA; len: 13; j_gene: TRBJ1-6; v_gene: TRBV7-6; abundance: NA; CDR3nt: TGTGCCAGCAGCTTAGGGGCATATTCACCCCTCCACTTT; CDR3aa: CASSLGAYSPLHF
d_gene: TRBD2; len: 16; j_gene: TRBJ2-3; v_gene: TRBV4-1; abundance: NA; CDR3nt: TGCGCCAGCAGACGAAGTCCTAGCGGGGGCACAGATACGCAGTATTTT; CDR3aa: CASRRSPSGGTDTQYF
d_gene: NA; len: 14; j_gene: TRBJ2-1; v_gene: TRBV19; abundance: NA; CDR3nt: TGTGCCAGTATCCGTCGGGGGGCCGGCGGTGAGCAGTTCTTC; CDR3aa: CASIRRGAGGEQFF
d_gene: NA; len: 13; j_gene: TRBJ2-1; v_gene: TRBV7-9; abundance: once; CDR3nt: TGTGCCAGCAGACGGGACACCAACAATGAGCAGTTCTTC; CDR3aa: CASRRDTNNEQFF
d_gene: TRBD1; len: 17; j_gene: TRBJ1-2; v_gene: TRBV18; abundance: NA; CDR3nt: TGTGCCAGCTCACTAGGACGACAGGGGGCTTCTAACTATGGCTACACCTTC; CDR3aa: CASSLGRQGASNYGYTF
d_gene: TRBD1; len: 15; j_gene: TRBJ2-7; v_gene: TRBV19; abundance: once; CDR3nt: TGTGCCAGTAGTATACAACAGGGGCAGAGCTACGAGCAGTACTTC; CDR3aa: CASSIQQGQSYEQYF
d_gene: TRBD2; len: 16; j_gene: TRBJ2-3; v_gene: TRBV7-9; abundance: NA; CDR3nt: TGTGCCAGCAGCGACGGGACTAGCGGGATGGTAGATACGCAGTATTTT; CDR3aa: CASSDGTSGMVDTQYF
d_gene: NA; len: 13; j_gene: TRBJ1-1; v_gene: TRBV28; abundance: NA; CDR3nt: TGTGCCGTCACGGGGTATTTCAACACTGAAGCTTTCTTT; CDR3aa: CAVTGYFNTEAFF
d_gene: NA; len: 16; j_gene: TRBJ1-3; v_gene: TRBV11-2; abundance: NA; CDR3nt: TGTGCCAGCAGCTTAATTCGGGGGGCGCGGGGAAACACCATATATTTT; CDR3aa: CASSLIRGARGNTIYF
d_gene: TRBD1; len: 15; j_gene: TRBJ2-3; v_gene: TRBV5-1; abundance: NA; CDR3nt: TGCGCCAGCAGCTTGGGACAGGGTGGCACAGATACGCAGTATTTT; CDR3aa: CASSLGQGGTDTQYF
d_gene: TRBD1; len: 15; j_gene: TRBJ1-4; v_gene: TRBV3-1/TRBV3-2; abundance: NA; CDR3nt: TGTGCCAGCAGCCGTACCCTGGACAGGGCTGAAAAACTGTTTTTT; CDR3aa: CASSRTLDRAEKLFF
d_gene: TRBD2; len: 15; j_gene: TRBJ2-1; v_gene: TRBV6-1; abundance: medium-sized; CDR3nt: TGTGCCAGCAGTGAACTAGCGGGCTCCTACAATGAGCAGTTCTTC; CDR3aa: CASSELAGSYNEQFF